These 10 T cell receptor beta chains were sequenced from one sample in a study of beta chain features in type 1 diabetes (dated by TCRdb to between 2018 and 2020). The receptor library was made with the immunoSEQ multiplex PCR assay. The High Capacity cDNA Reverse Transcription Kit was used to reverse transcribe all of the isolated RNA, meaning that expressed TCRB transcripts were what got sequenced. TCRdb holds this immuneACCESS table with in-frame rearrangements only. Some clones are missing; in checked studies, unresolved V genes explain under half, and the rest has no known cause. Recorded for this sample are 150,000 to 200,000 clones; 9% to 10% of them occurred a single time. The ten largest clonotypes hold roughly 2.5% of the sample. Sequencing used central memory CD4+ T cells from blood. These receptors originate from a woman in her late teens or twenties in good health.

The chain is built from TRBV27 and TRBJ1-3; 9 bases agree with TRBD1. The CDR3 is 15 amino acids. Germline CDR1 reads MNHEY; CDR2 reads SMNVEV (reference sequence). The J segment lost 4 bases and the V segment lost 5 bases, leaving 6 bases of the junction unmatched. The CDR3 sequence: CASSKQGARGNTIYF. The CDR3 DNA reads TGTGCCAGCAGTAAACAGGGGGCGCGGGGAAACACCATATATTTT.

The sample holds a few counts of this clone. CDR3 amino acids: CASSQGSMSSYNSPLHF. In nucleotides, the CDR3 is TGCGCCAGCAGCCAAGGGTCGATGAGCTCCTATAATTCACCCCTCCACTTT. The chain links TRBV4-1 to TRBJ1-6; D is ambiguous. The V and J ends lost 1 base and 0 bases respectively, with 10 bases between them. CDR3 length: 17 amino acids. Germline CDR1 is MGHRA and CDR2 is YSYEKL.

The DNA of the CDR3 is TGCGCCAGCAGCTTGGAGGGGGACAGCAGCTACGAGCAGTACTTC. It translates to CASSLEGDSSYEQYF. This sequence joins TRBV5-1 and TRBJ2-7; 7 nucleotides agree with TRBD1. This CDR3 spans 15 amino acids. Germline CDR1 is SGHRS and CDR2 is YFSETQ. J was trimmed by 3 bases and V by 0 bases; bases with no gene match: 6. Combining the CDR3 with reference TRBV5-1 and TRBJ2-7 gives the whole variable domain KAGVTQTPRYLIKTRGQQVTLSCSPISGHRSVSWYQQTPGQGLQFLFEYFSETQRNKGNFPGRFSGRQFSNSRSEMNVSTLELGDSALYLCASSLEGDSSYEQYFGPGTRLTVT.

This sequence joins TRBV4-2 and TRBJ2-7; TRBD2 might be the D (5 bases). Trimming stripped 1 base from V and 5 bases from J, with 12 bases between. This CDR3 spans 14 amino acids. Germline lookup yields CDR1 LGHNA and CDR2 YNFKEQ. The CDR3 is CASSQGAQLDEQYF. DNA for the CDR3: TGTGCCAGCAGCCAAGGGGCCCAACTAGACGAGCAGTACTTC.

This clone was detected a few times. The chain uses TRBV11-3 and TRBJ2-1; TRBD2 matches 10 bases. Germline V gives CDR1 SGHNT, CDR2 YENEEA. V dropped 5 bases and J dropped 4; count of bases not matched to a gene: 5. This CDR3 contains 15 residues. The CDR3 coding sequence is TGTGCCAGCAGCATAGCGGGAGGTAGTTACAATGAGCAGTTCTTC. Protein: CASSIAGGSYNEQFF.

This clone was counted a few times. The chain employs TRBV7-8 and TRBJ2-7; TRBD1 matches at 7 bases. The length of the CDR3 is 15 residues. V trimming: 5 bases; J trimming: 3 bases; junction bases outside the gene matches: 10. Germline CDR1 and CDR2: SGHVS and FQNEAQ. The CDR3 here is CASSPDAGGFYEQYF. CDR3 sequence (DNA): TGTGCCAGCAGCCCAGACGCAGGGGGTTTCTACGAGCAGTACTTC. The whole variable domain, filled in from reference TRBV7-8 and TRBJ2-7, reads GAGVSQSPRYKVAKRGQDVALRCDPISGHVSLFWYQQALGQGPEFLTYFQNEAQLDKSGLPSDRFFAERPEGSVSTLKIQRTQQEDSAVYLCASSPDAGGFYEQYFGPGTRLTVT.

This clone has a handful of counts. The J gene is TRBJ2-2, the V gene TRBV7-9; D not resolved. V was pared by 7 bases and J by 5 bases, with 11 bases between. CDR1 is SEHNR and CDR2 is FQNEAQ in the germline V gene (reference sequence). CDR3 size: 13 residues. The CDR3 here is CASTPTGTGELFF. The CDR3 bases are TGTGCCAGCACCCCGACTGGGACCGGGGAGCTGTTTTTT.

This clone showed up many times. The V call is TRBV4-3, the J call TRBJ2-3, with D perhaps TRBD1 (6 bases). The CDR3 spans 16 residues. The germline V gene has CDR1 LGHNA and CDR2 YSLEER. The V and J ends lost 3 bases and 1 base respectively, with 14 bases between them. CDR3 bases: TGCGCCAGCAGCCATCTGGGGGCAGGGGGCACAGATACGCAGTATTTT. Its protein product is CASSHLGAGGTDTQYF.

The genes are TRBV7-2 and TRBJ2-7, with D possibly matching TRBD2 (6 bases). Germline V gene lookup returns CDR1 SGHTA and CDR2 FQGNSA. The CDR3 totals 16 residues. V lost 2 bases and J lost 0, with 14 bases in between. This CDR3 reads CASSLRGFPSSYEQYF. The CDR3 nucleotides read TGTGCCAGCAGCTTACGGGGGTTCCCTAGCTCCTACGAGCAGTACTTC. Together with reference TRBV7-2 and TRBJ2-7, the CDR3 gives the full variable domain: GAGVSQSPSNKVTEKGKDVELRCDPISGHTALYWYRQSLGQGLEFLIYFQGNSAPDKSGLPSDRFSAERTGGSVSTLTIQRTQQEDSAVYLCASSLRGFPSSYEQYFGPGTRLTVT.

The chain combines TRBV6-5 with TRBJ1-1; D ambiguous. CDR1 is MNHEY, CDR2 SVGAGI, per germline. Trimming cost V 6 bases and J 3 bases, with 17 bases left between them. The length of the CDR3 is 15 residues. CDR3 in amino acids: CASRAFRQAYTEAFF. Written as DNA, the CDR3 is TGTGCCAGCAGGGCCTTTAGGCAGGCCTACACTGAAGCTTTCTTT.